The T cell receptor (beta chain) described here comes from a study of tissue T cells after allogeneic stem cell transplantation. Some clones are missing from TCRdb's copy, which holds only in-frame ones; the method was immunoSEQ multiplex PCR. Of more than 4,500 clones detected, 45% to 50% appear once; the ten largest clones hold approximately 15%. Trimming left V 3 bases short and J 4 bases short, with 9 bases between. The CDR3 covers 13 residues. Germline V gene data show CDR1 as KGHPV and CDR2 as FQNQEV (reference sequence). Turning to this clone: The antigen is unknown. Gene names and germline refer to mouse. The DNA ends 1 residue before the CDR3 does, and the rest of the CDR3 is filled in from the germline J gene.

Time point described: mouse harvest day 14 after allogeneic transplant. Mouse grafts combined 10^7 T-cell-depleted bone marrow cells with 10^6 splenic CD5+ T cells. This mouse GVHD model was MHC-mismatched B6 to BALB/c, profiled day 7 or 14. General observations from the study: Which tissue TCRs were alloreactive or antigen-specific was not determined. Some clones might be persisting host cells. TCR repertoires tracked anatomic similarity, regardless of disease or transplant status.

The specimen sequenced was gut tissue. The chain couples TRBV26 to TRBJ1-1, with a weak D call TRBD1 (5 bases). This receptor was identified in a female BALB/c mouse given C57BL/6 T cells with graft-versus-host disease after an allogeneic hematopoietic cell transplant. The CDR3 here is CASSLYQGTEVFF. CDR3 bases read: TGTGCCAGCAGTCTCTACCAGGGCACAGAAGTCTTC.